A selection of T cell receptor beta chains follows, all from one sample in a study of T-cell reconstitution after alpha-beta-depleted transplantation in children. TCRdb used MiXCR to reprocess the PCR reads, holding one entry per CDR3 protein. The data contain approximately 400,000 distinct CDR3 sequences, about 11% of them singletons. The sequencing here drew on PBMCs from the stem cell graft donor, taken from the stem cell graft. The receptors originated from a human donor who donated a stem cell graft to a child with acute myeloid leukemia. CDR3s include the opening cysteine and the closing phenylalanine or tryptophan. The D gene is left open where the match is weak. A clone size is listed for some rows: how often the clone was seen (once, few, many), or a class if it is expanded.

j_call d_call clone_size v_call cdr3_length cdr3_aa cdr3_nt
TRBJ1-5 . many TRBV27 14 CASSQEHSNQPQHF TGTGCCAGCAGTCAGGAACATAGCAATCAGCCCCAGCATTTT
TRBJ2-7 . . TRBV11-2 15 CASSVKRIDPYEQYF TGTGCCAGCAGCGTTAAGCGTATAGATCCCTACGAGCAGTACTTC
TRBJ2-5 TRBD2 . TRBV3-1 21 CASSPLGTGGLQGELQETQYF TGTGCCAGCAGCCCCCTCGGGACGGGAGGCCTCCAAGGAGAATTACAAGAGACCCAGTACTTC
TRBJ2-5 . many TRBV5-1 15 CASSLTGDRKETQYF TGCGCCAGCAGCTTGACGGGGGACAGAAAAGAGACCCAGTACTTC
TRBJ2-5 . . TRBV15 15 CATSRPTGIQETQYF TGTGCCACCAGCAGACCTACAGGGATACAAGAGACCCAGTACTTC
TRBJ2-1 TRBD2 few TRBV12-3/TRBV12-4 17 CASSGGTSGSSYNEQFF TGTGCCAGCAGTGGGGGGACTAGCGGGAGCTCCTACAATGAGCAGTTCTTC
TRBJ2-7 . few TRBV12-3/TRBV12-4 14 CASSSLQSQYEQYF TGTGCCAGCAGTTCTCTGCAGTCTCAGTACGAGCAGTACTTC
TRBJ2-1 . many TRBV29-1 13 CSVERSSYNEQFF TGCAGCGTTGAACGGAGCTCCTACAATGAGCAGTTCTTC
TRBJ2-1 . many TRBV5-1 13 CASSLASYNEQFF TGCGCCAGCAGCTTGGCCTCCTACAATGAGCAGTTCTTC
TRBJ2-5 . . TRBV20-1 14 CSARIAGEGGTQYF TGCAGTGCTAGAATTGCGGGGGAGGGGGGGACCCAGTACTTC
TRBJ2-1 TRBD1 . TRBV7-7 14 CASSFGTGFNEQFF TGTGCTAGCAGCTTCGGGACAGGGTTCAATGAGCAGTTCTTC
TRBJ2-7 . many TRBV27 12 CASSPTTREQYF TGTGCCAGCAGTCCGACGACCAGGGAGCAGTACTTC
TRBJ1-1 . . TRBV19 15 CASSVWRSKEAEAFF TGTGCCAGTAGTGTGTGGCGGTCTAAGGAGGCTGAAGCTTTCTTT
TRBJ2-5 TRBD2 many TRBV5-1 16 CASSPESMTSWETQYF TGCGCCAGCAGCCCCGAATCGATGACTAGCTGGGAGACCCAGTACTTC
TRBJ2-5 . . TRBV20-1 12 CSAYDTQETQYF TGCAGTGCTTATGACACCCAAGAGACCCAGTACTTC
TRBJ1-2 . many TRBV20-1 14 CSARDRKGLPFYTF TGCAGTGCTAGAGACCGGAAAGGACTACCCTTTTACACCTTC
TRBJ2-3 . . TRBV5-4 12 CASSSRSYTQYF TGTGCCAGCAGCAGTCGGTCATATACGCAGTATTTT
TRBJ1-5 . . TRBV5-1 15 CASSLVPPRNQPQHF TGCGCCAGCAGCTTGGTTCCGCCCCGCAATCAGCCCCAGCATTTT
TRBJ2-2 . . TRBV6-5 17 CASSYGVQGQDTGELFF TGTGCCAGCAGTTACGGCGTTCAGGGGCAGGACACCGGGGAGCTGTTTTTT
TRBJ2-3 . few TRBV10-3 15 CAISESARSGDTQYF TGTGCCATCAGTGAGTCTGCACGGTCCGGGGATACGCAGTATTTT
TRBJ2-7 TRBD1 . TRBV7-7 13 CASSTTTGNEQYF TGTGCTAGCAGCACCACGACAGGGAACGAGCAGTACTTC
TRBJ2-1 TRBD1 . TRBV9 18 CASSVDRGPGTGVREQFF TGTGCCAGCAGCGTAGACCGGGGCCCCGGGACAGGGGTCCGTGAGCAGTTCTTC
TRBJ1-4 TRBD1 . TRBV6-4 15 CASSPTGQGSEKLFF TGTGCCAGCAGTCCTACCGGACAGGGATCTGAAAAACTGTTTTTT
TRBJ2-3 . few TRBV7-2 14 CASSLSQGPDTQYF TGTGCCAGCAGCTTATCGCAGGGACCAGATACGCAGTATTTT
TRBJ2-7 . . TRBV12-3/TRBV12-4 15 CASSLKGRASYEQYF TGTGCCAGCAGTTTAAAGGGCAGGGCCTCCTACGAGCAGTACTTC
TRBJ2-3 TRBD2 few TRBV20-1 14 CSARVLAGKDTQYF TGCAGTGCTAGGGTCCTAGCGGGAAAAGATACGCAGTATTTT
TRBJ1-2 . few TRBV7-9 16 CASSSGRAEGVYGYTF TGTGCCAGCAGCTCAGGGCGGGCGGAAGGGGTCTATGGCTACACCTTC
TRBJ1-1 . few TRBV2 15 CASSVSGFGSTEAFF TGTGCCAGCAGTGTATCAGGGTTTGGGAGCACTGAAGCTTTCTTT
TRBJ2-7 TRBD1 few TRBV2 14 CASDRDRLSYEQYF TGTGCCAGTGACCGGGACAGGTTGAGCTACGAGCAGTACTTC
TRBJ2-3 TRBD1 few TRBV20-1 15 CSARDPTGGRDTQYF TGCAGTGCTAGAGACCCGACAGGGGGGAGGGATACGCAGTATTTT
TRBJ2-7 . few TRBV29-1 13 CSVEKEPVYEQYF TGCAGCGTTGAAAAGGAGCCGGTCTACGAGCAGTACTTC
TRBJ1-5 . once TRBV5-6 15 CASSLRTGTLGPQHF TGTGCCAGCAGCTTACGAACCGGGACCTTGGGGCCCCAGCATTTT
TRBJ2-7 . few TRBV12-3/TRBV12-4 14 CASSQRQGHYEQYF TGTGCCAGCAGCCAACGGCAGGGCCACTACGAGCAGTACTTC
TRBJ2-3 . . TRBV10-3 12 CAISTSEDTQYF TGTGCCATCAGTACCTCTGAGGATACGCAGTATTTT
TRBJ1-4 . few TRBV10-3 14 CATSFGGEGEKLFF TGTGCCACCAGTTTTGGGGGCGAAGGTGAAAAACTGTTTTTT
TRBJ2-5 TRBD2 few TRBV7-9 16 CASSLEGLAVQETQYF TGTGCCAGCAGCTTAGAGGGACTAGCGGTACAAGAGACCCAGTACTTC
TRBJ1-3 TRBD1 many TRBV29-1 16 CSVSLPGQGSGNTIYF TGCAGCGTTTCCTTACCGGGACAGGGCTCTGGAAACACCATATATTTT
TRBJ2-1 TRBD2 . TRBV9 19 CASSVGLAGGRGPYNEQFF TGTGCCAGCAGCGTAGGGCTAGCGGGAGGGCGGGGACCCTACAATGAGCAGTTCTTC
TRBJ2-7 TRBD2 . TRBV7-6 15 CASSLEASGNYEQYF TGTGCCAGCAGCTTAGAGGCTAGCGGGAACTACGAGCAGTACTTC
TRBJ2-1 TRBD1 few TRBV12-3/TRBV12-4 14 CASRPGQGGHEQFF TGTGCCAGCAGACCGGGACAGGGAGGCCATGAGCAGTTCTTC
TRBJ2-7 . . TRBV11-2 17 CASSLDRTAPKSYEQYF TGTGCCAGCAGCTTAGACAGGACCGCTCCCAAGTCCTACGAGCAGTACTTC
TRBJ1-3 . many TRBV7-2 12 CASSFRGNTIYF TGTGCCAGCAGCTTCAGGGGAAACACCATATATTTT
TRBJ2-2 TRBD2 . TRBV7-2 16 CASSPSGTMNTGELFF TGTGCCAGCAGTCCTAGCGGGACCATGAACACCGGGGAGCTGTTTTTT
TRBJ1-3 . . TRBV7-2 15 CASSSPGYSGNTIYF TGTGCCAGCAGCTCCCCCGGCTACTCTGGAAACACCATATATTTT
TRBJ2-5 . few TRBV20-1 12 CSASRDGETQYF TGCAGTGCCAGTAGGGACGGAGAGACCCAGTACTTC
TRBJ1-5 . few TRBV20-1 14 CSARRGLGNQPQHF TGCAGTGCTAGAAGAGGACTGGGGAATCAGCCCCAGCATTTT